This record concerns one T cell receptor (beta chain) sequence. These data originate in a study of cytomegalovirus exposure and HLA in healthy donors. It was with 60 Vbeta and 13 Jbeta primers that the PCR ran. Libraries were prepared by immunoSEQ multiplex PCR; TCRdb keeps only in-frame clonotypes and omits some of them. This table holds about 180,000 clones, around 77% found once. Trimming stripped 0 bases from V and 2 bases from J, with 9 bases between. CDR3 size: 15 residues. The germline V gene encodes CDR1 SGHTS and CDR2 YDEGEE. The receptor's source is a man between 60 and 70 years old in good health and CMV-seronegative. The sample consisted of PBMCs. The V and J genes are TRBV5-8 and TRBJ1-5; possibly TRBD1 for D (6 bases). This CDR3 reads CASSLEGEGNQPQHF. The CDR3 DNA follows: TGTGCCAGCAGCTTGGAGGGGGAAGGCAATCAGCCCCAGCATTTT.